The clone carrying this T cell receptor beta chain occurred many times. Read sequence stops 3 residues before the CDR3 end, and the germline J gene provides the missing end. The data belong to a study of T cell clonality in common variable immunodeficiency. The V gene end was trimmed by 6 bases and the J gene end by 8 bases; junction bases not matched to a gene: 7. CDR1 is MDHEN, CDR2 SYDVKM, per germline. CDR3 length: 14 residues. Only in-frame clones appear in the TCRdb table, and some are missing; sequencing was by immunoSEQ multiplex PCR. The profile covers roughly 79,000 clones, none occurring a single time.

The material sequenced was peripheral blood mononuclear cells. The receptor's source is a person aged 18 to 75 in good health. This chain uses TRBV28 with TRBJ1-4; 9 bases are a match to TRBD1. The chain's CDR3 is CASRAPGQGEKLFF. The covered CDR3 bases are TGTGCCAGCAGAGCTCCGGGACAGGGCGAAAAA.